This T cell receptor (beta chain) emerged from a study of T cells after yellow fever vaccination. Study-level results: Repertoires sorted by FACS could include abundant clonotypes that are contaminants from the bulk population.

This CDR3 has 17 amino acids. After removal of 3 bases from V and 0 bases from J, the junction contained 8 bases not matched to a gene. The germline CDR1 and CDR2 sequences are SEHNR and FQNEAQ (reference sequence). This clonotype came up many times. Its antigen is not known. MiXCR, applied by TCRdb to the 5' RACE reads, yields one record per CDR3 protein. The sample has a few hundred thousand distinct CDR3 sequences, approximately 3% seen once. The sequence was collected from a man in his late teens or twenties who received the YFV17D yellow fever vaccine. This sequence joins TRBV7-9 and TRBJ2-1; TRBD2 aligns across 7 bases. The starting material was CD4+ T cells sorted from PBMCs, obtained 10 days after the yellow fever booster vaccination. Here the CDR3 reads CASSLGSGASSYNEQFF. Here the CDR3 DNA reads TGTGCCAGCAGCTTGGGAAGCGGGGCCAGCTCCTACAATGAGCAGTTCTTC.